Each of the 5 T cell receptor beta chains below was sequenced from the same sample in a study of persistence of HIV-infected CD4 T cells. The immunoSEQ assay was version 4, run in survey mode. Clones were sequenced by immunoSEQ multiplex PCR, and TCRdb holds only the in-frame ones, with some missing. The table includes some 32,000 clones, around 82% detected once. Overlapping HIV-1 Gag 15-mer peptides at around 1 ug per peptide per mL were used. Sorted nonresponding memory CD4+ T cells were CD40L-negative, CD69-negative, CD45RO-high. No antigen has been identified for these receptors. This material consisted of CD4+ T cells sorted from PBMCs after approximately 18-hour stimulation, taken from a patient who received antiretroviral therapy. These receptors originate from an adult woman with HIV who was CMV-seropositive.

In its sample, this clone was seen a few times. The rearrangement joins TRBV10-1 to TRBJ1-2; D is possibly TRBD1 (5 bases). Germline lookup yields CDR1 WNHNN and CDR2 SYGVQD (reference sequence). V lost 3 bases and J lost 3, with 14 bases in between. The CDR3 covers 15 residues. This CDR3 is CASSDGHGAYYGYTF. CDR3 nucleotide sequence: TGCGCCAGCAGTGACGGCCATGGGGCGTACTATGGCTACACCTTC.

This clone was found a few times. The chain links TRBV7-2 to TRBJ1-1; TRBD1 matches at 10 bases. V lost 6 bases, J lost 0 bases, and 10 bases stayed unmatched. Germline values: CDR1 SGHTA, CDR2 FQGNSA. The CDR3 length is 17 residues. The CDR3 sequence: CASRPIEGTGVNTEAFF. CDR3 DNA sequence: TGTGCCAGCAGACCTATCGAAGGGACAGGGGTGAACACTGAAGCTTTCTTT.

The chain uses TRBV6-5 and TRBJ1-2; 9 bases agree with TRBD1. Germline-derived CDR1 and CDR2 are MNHEY and SVGAGI. The CDR3 is 14 residues long. V shed 0 bases, J shed 7 bases, and the junction held 3 bases outside the gene matches. CDR3 protein: CASSYSTGGSGYTF. The CDR3 nucleotides read TGTGCCAGCAGTTACTCTACAGGGGGCTCTGGCTACACCTTC.

The chain is built from TRBV9 and TRBJ2-1; a weak D match, TRBD1 (6 bases). The germline V gene has CDR1 SGDLS and CDR2 YYNGEE. This CDR3 is built from 18 residues. Trimming removed 1 base at V and 0 bases at J, with 17 bases between. The CDR3 sequence is CASSVPHTDRASYNEQFF. CDR3 sequence (DNA): TGTGCCAGCAGCGTACCCCATACGGACAGAGCCTCCTACAATGAGCAGTTCTTC.

The chain combines TRBV19 with TRBJ2-7, with 10 bases fitting TRBD1. Germline loops: CDR1 LNHDA, CDR2 SQIVND (reference sequence). V gave up 10 bases and J gave up 2 bases; unmatched junction bases: 5. The CDR3 spans 13 residues. The CDR3 spells CATGQGETYEQYF. CDR3 in DNA: TGTGCCACCGGACAGGGGGAAACCTACGAGCAGTACTTC.